This T cell receptor beta chain was obtained from a study of response to subunit inactivated influenza vaccine. Regarding the study as a whole: Each seasonal influenza vaccination, the authors suggested, recruits few new T cells.

TCRdb reprocessed the RT-PCR reads with MiXCR, giving one entry per CDR3 protein. The table includes 300,000 to 350,000 distinct CDR3 sequences, 20% to 25% detected once. Note on this clonotype: Its antigen is not known.

Per germline, CDR1 SGHAT and CDR2 FQDESV (reference sequence). V lost 1 base to trimming and J lost 2 bases; unmatched junction nucleotides: 11. The CDR3 has 19 amino acids. This rearrangement joins TRBV11-1 to TRBJ1-5, with TRBD1 identical over 10 bases. The sequences come from PBMCs from blood, collected approximately 20 months after vaccination. This sequence originates from a man aged 45-69 years who received an inactivated influenza vaccine. This CDR3 reads CASSLVPGQGVFGNQPQHF. For the CDR3, the DNA is TGTGCCAGCAGCTTAGTGCCCGGACAGGGGGTATTCGGCAATCAGCCCCAGCATTTT.